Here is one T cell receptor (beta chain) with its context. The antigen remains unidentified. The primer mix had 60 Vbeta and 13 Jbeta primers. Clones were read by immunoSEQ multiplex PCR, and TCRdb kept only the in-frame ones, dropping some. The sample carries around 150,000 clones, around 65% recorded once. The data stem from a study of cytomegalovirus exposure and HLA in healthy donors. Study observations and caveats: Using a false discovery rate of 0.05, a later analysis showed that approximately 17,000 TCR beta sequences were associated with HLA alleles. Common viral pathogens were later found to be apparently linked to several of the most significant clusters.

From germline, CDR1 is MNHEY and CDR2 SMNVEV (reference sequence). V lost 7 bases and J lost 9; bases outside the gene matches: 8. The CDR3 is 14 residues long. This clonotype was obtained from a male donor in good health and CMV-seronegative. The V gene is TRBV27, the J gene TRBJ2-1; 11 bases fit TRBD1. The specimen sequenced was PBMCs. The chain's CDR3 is CASIPGQGVGEQFF. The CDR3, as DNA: TGTGCCAGCATACCGGGACAGGGGGTTGGTGAGCAGTTCTTC.